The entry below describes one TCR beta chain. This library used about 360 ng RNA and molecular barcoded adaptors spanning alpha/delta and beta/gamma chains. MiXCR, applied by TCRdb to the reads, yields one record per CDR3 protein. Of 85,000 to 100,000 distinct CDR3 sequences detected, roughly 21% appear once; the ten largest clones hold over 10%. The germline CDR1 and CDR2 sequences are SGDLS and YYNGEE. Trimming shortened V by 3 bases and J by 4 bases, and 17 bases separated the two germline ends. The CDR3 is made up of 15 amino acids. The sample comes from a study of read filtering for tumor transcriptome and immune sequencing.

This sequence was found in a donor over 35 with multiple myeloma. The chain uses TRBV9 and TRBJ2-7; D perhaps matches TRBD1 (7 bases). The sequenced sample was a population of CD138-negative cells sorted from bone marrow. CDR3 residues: CASSEGWTGGYEQYF. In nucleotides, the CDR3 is TGTGCCAGCAGCGAGGGATGGACAGGAGGGTACGAGCAGTACTTC. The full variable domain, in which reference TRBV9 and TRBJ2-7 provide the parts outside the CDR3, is DSGVTQTPKHLITATGQRVTLRCSPRSGDLSVYWYQQSLDQGLQFLIQYYNGEERAKGNILERFSAQQFPDLHSELNLSSLELGDSALYFCASSEGWTGGYEQYFGPGTRLTVT.